This TCR beta chain is from a study of T cells in Graves' hyperthyroidism and ophthalmopathy. Study summary: At the time of initial diagnosis and before any treatment, peripheral blood was collected.

Newly diagnosed hyperthyroidism, duration under 2 months, in patients aged 18 to 65. CDR3 length: 15 amino acids. V dropped 6 bases and J dropped 1 base, with 15 bases sitting between them. Germline V CDR1 and CDR2: SNHLY, FYNNEI. At least ten counts were recorded for this clonotype. Amplification of TCR beta CDR3 regions used RNA as the template. First-round RT-PCR targeting the TCR CDR3 was performed with the HTBI primer set. MiXCR, run by TCRdb on the multiplex PCR reads, gives a single entry per CDR3 protein. This table has around 200,000 distinct CDR3 sequences, about 15% appearing once. This receptor was obtained from a woman aged 45-65 years with Graves' hyperthyroidism. The chain recombines TRBV2 with TRBJ1-1; tentative D call: TRBD1 (6 bases). The source material was blood. CDR3 nucleotide sequence: TGTGCCAGCAGCCCCCGGGGGCCGACGAACACTGAAGCTTTCTTT. Protein product: CASSPRGPTNTEAFF.